Below, 22 T cell receptor beta chains from the same sample are listed, as sequenced in a study of CD8 T cells in ankylosing spondylitis. In TCRdb, the 5' RACE reads were re-called with MiXCR into one record per CDR3 protein. In the table there are more than 250,000 distinct CDR3 sequences, roughly 11% of which are singletons. Sequenced: blood, either unsorted or a sorted T cell fraction (not recorded which). These receptors came from a female donor with ankylosing spondylitis or in good health (not recorded which).

This clonotype was seen at least ten times. CDR3 sequence (DNA): TGTGCCAGCAGGCGGGCCAACTACAATGAGCAGTTCTTC. Translating gives CASRRANYNEQFF. V and J are TRBV7-8 and TRBJ2-1, with D possibly matching TRBD2 (5 bases). V gave up 6 bases and J gave up 3 bases, with 9 bases separating them. Germline assignment: CDR1 SGHVS and CDR2 FQNEAQ. This CDR3 region has 13 residues. Complete variable domain (other parts from reference TRBV7-8 and TRBJ2-1): GAGVSQSPRYKVAKRGQDVALRCDPISGHVSLFWYQQALGQGPEFLTYFQNEAQLDKSGLPSDRFFAERPEGSVSTLKIQRTQQEDSAVYLCASRRANYNEQFFGPGTRLTVL.

This clonotype was counted at least ten times. This rearrangement joins TRBV28 to TRBJ1-4; no clear D gene. V was pared by 7 bases and J by 13 bases, with 19 bases between. The CDR3 sequence is 13 residues long. The V gene's germline CDR1 is MDHEN and CDR2 SYDVKM. The CDR3: CASTPFPFWGLFF. CDR3 coding DNA: TGTGCCAGCACCCCATTCCCTTTTTGGGGACTGTTTTTT. Filled out from reference TRBV28 and TRBJ1-4, the complete variable domain reads DVKVTQSSRYLVKRTGEKVFLECVQDMDHENMFWYRQDPGLGLRLIYFSYDVKMKEKGDIPEGYSVSREKKERFSLILESASTNQTSMYLCASTPFPFWGLFFGSGTQLSVL.

This clonotype was recorded a few times. The rearrangement joins TRBV3-1 to TRBJ2-1; weak D call: TRBD2 (7 bases). The CDR3 has 16 amino acids. V lost 2 bases and J 7 bases, leaving 18 bases between the germline ends. From germline, CDR1 is LGHDT and CDR2 YNNKEL (reference sequence). The CDR3 DNA reads TGTGCCAGCAGCCAATTGGGAGGGGGGGCCATTAATGAGCAGTTCTTC. Translated, it gives CASSQLGGGAINEQFF.

This clonotype turned up a few times. CDR3 protein: CASSLTGPSYNEQFF. The CDR3 bases are TGTGCCAGCAGCTTGACAGGGCCCTCCTACAATGAGCAGTTCTTC. The rearrangement links TRBV7-8 to TRBJ2-1, with 7 nucleotides matching TRBD1. CDR1 is SGHVS and CDR2 is FQNEAQ in the germline V gene. J gave up 0 bases and V 3 bases, and 2 bases lay outside the gene matches. This CDR3 comprises 15 residues.

The chain is built from TRBV28 and TRBJ2-2, with D tentatively TRBD1 or TRBD2 (5 bases each). The CDR3 is made up of 18 amino acids. Between the trimmed V and J ends, which lost 6 bases and 1 base, there was a span of 21 bases. CDR1 is MDHEN and CDR2 is SYDVKM in the germline V gene. In DNA, the CDR3 is TGTGCCAGCAGCTGGGGGTTGGCGGCGACTCTGAACACCGGGGAGCTGTTTTTT. It codes for CASSWGLAATLNTGELFF.

The table lists this clonotype with many counts. This rearrangement joins TRBV5-1 to TRBJ2-2, with 8 bases that match TRBD1. Unmatched junction bases numbered 9, after V lost 4 bases and J lost 4 bases. There are 16 residues in the CDR3. CDR1 and CDR2 from the germline V gene are SGHRS and YFSETQ. CDR3 in amino acids: CASSLQQGVGTGELFF. DNA for the CDR3: TGCGCCAGCAGCCTCCAACAGGGGGTTGGCACCGGGGAGCTGTTTTTT. Full variable domain (rest looked up from reference TRBV5-1 and TRBJ2-2): KAGVTQTPRYLIKTRGQQVTLSCSPISGHRSVSWYQQTPGQGLQFLFEYFSETQRNKGNFPGRFSGRQFSNSRSEMNVSTLELGDSALYLCASSLQQGVGTGELFFGEGSRLTVL.

The V call is TRBV4-1, the J call TRBJ1-4, with a weak D call TRBD1 (5 bases). CDR3 length: 17 amino acids. V was pared by 3 bases and J by 1 base, with 15 bases between. Germline assignment: CDR1 MGHRA and CDR2 YSYEKL. Here the CDR3 DNA reads TGCGCCAGCAGCCATTCGGGGGGAAGGGAAACTAATGAAAAACTGTTTTTT. Its translation is CASSHSGGRETNEKLFF.

This clonotype was picked up many times. This chain links TRBV25-1 with TRBJ1-6; maybe TRBD1 (5 bases). The CDR3 extends over 15 amino acids. The V gene lost 6 bases and the J gene lost 6 bases, with 15 bases spanning the gap. From germline, CDR1 is MGHDK and CDR2 SYGVNS. The CDR3 coding sequence is TGTGCCAGCAGCCAGTCTTGGGGACTTAATTCACCCCTCCACTTT. Its protein is CASSQSWGLNSPLHF.

This clonotype has a count of ten or more. The chain links TRBV14 to TRBJ2-1; the match to TRBD2 covers 7 bases. The germline CDR1 and CDR2 sequences are SGHDN and FVKESK. The CDR3 is 14 amino acids. With 7 bases clipped from V and 2 bases from J, the junction kept 5 bases outside the gene matches. The DNA of the CDR3 is TGTGCCAGCAAGTCCGGGGGGACCTACAATGAGCAGTTCTTC. Translation gives CASKSGGTYNEQFF.

The V call is TRBV7-3, the J call TRBJ2-1; D tentatively fits TRBD1 or TRBD2 (5 bases each). Trimming left V 4 bases short and J 4 bases short, with 17 bases between. Germline assignment: CDR1 SGHTA and CDR2 FQGTGA. The CDR3 sequence is 16 residues long. The CDR3 DNA sequence: TGTGCCAGCAGCTCCAGCCGGGGCGGAGGTTACAATGAGCAGTTCTTC. Amino acids: CASSSSRGGGYNEQFF.

This clonotype was seen at least ten times. The chain combines TRBV20-1 with TRBJ2-3, with no clear D. CDR1 and CDR2 from the germline V gene are DFQATT and SNEGSKA (reference sequence). Between the trimmed V and J ends, which lost 3 bases and 4 bases, there was a span of 8 bases. The CDR3 is 12 residues long. The CDR3, as DNA: TGCAGTGCTAGCCCAGTCCCAGATACGCAGTATTTT. It translates to CSASPVPDTQYF.

Details on this clonotype: Since a much larger clone is just one base distant, this may be a read error. V is TRBV12-3 or TRBV12-4 and J is TRBJ1-5; D is undetermined. The length of the CDR3 is 15 residues. The CDR3 DNA sequence: TGTGCCAGCGGTTTGGGGTGGGGAGGCAATCAGCCCCAGCATTTT. This translates into CASGLGWGGNQPQHF.

This clonotype has more than one count but fewer than ten. The V call is TRBV6-1, the J call TRBJ2-5; D may match TRBD1 or TRBD2 (5 bases each). V was shortened by 4 bases and J by 3 bases, with 15 bases between the two germline ends. The CDR3 spans 15 residues. CDR1 and CDR2 from the germline V gene are MNHNS and SASEGT. For the CDR3, the DNA is TGTGCCAGCAGTGGCCTTGAGTGGGGGAAAGAGACCCAGTACTTC. It specifies CASSGLEWGKETQYF.

This clonotype was counted only a few times. The CDR3 loop is CASSQDSGGSRTGELFF. For the CDR3, the DNA is TGCGCCAGCAGCCAAGATTCAGGGGGCAGCCGCACCGGGGAGCTGTTTTTT. J is TRBJ2-2 and V is TRBV4-3; 8 bases agree with TRBD1. The CDR3 is 17 residues long. CDR1 LGHNA and CDR2 YSLEER come from the germline V gene. V lost 0 bases and J lost 4; bases outside the gene matches: 7.

This clonotype was recorded many times. The rearrangement links TRBV7-9 to TRBJ2-5; D unresolved. Germline V gene lookup returns CDR1 SEHNR and CDR2 FQNEAQ (reference sequence). CDR3 length: 10 residues. V was clipped by 5 bases and J by 4 bases, with 2 bases between them. CDR3 coding DNA: TGTGCCAGCAGCCGAGAGACCCAGTACTTC. Its translation is CASSRETQYF. Variable domain in full (rest from reference TRBV7-9 and TRBJ2-5): DTGVSQNPRHKITKRGQNVTFRCDPISEHNRLYWYRQTLGQGPEFLTYFQNEAQLEKSRLLSDRFSAERPKGSFSTLEIQRTEQGDSAMYLCASSRETQYFGPGTRLLVL.

This clonotype has at least ten counts. The rearrangement joins TRBV7-2 to TRBJ2-7; D is perhaps TRBD1 or TRBD2 (5 bases each). The V gene lost 7 bases and the J gene lost 2 bases, with 12 bases spanning the gap. Germline CDR1 reads SGHTA; CDR2 reads FQGNSA. The CDR3 consists of 13 residues. CDR3 loop: CASTPVGPYEQYF. CDR3 sequence (DNA): TGTGCCAGCACCCCAGTGGGACCCTACGAGCAGTACTTC.

Concerning this clonotype itself: No DNA is shown, since the ends of the CDR3 on it are uncertain; the CDR3 is the one TCRdb lists. The chain has TRBV5-1 and TRBJ1-2; TRBD1, the table's D call, was not compared with the DNA. CDR1 and CDR2 from the germline V gene are SGHRS and YFSETQ. Including both end residues, the CDR3 is 16 amino acids long. The CDR3 here is CASSLFGEGANYGYTF.

The V gene is TRBV5-1, the J gene TRBJ2-3; D is perhaps TRBD2 (5 bases). The CDR3 spans 14 residues. Germline CDR1 and CDR2: SGHRS and YFSETQ. V dropped 4 bases and J dropped 11 bases, with 20 bases sitting between them. This chain's CDR3 is CASSPGGVGLWQYF. In nucleotides, the CDR3 is TGCGCCAGCAGCCCCGGAGGTGTAGGGTTGTGGCAGTATTTT.

This clonotype was detected only a few times. The V call is TRBV5-1, the J call TRBJ2-3, with 7 bases matching TRBD1. Germline CDR1 is SGHRS and CDR2 is YFSETQ. J gave up 3 bases and V 2 bases, and 12 bases lay outside the gene matches. This CDR3 comprises 17 residues. CDR3: CASSFDVIQGSTDTQYF. Written as DNA, the CDR3 is TGCGCCAGCAGCTTCGATGTTATACAGGGGAGTACAGATACGCAGTATTTT.

In its sample, this clonotype was seen many times. This sequence joins TRBV6-5 and TRBJ1-2; 8 bases are a match to TRBD1. CDR1 is MNHEY, CDR2 SVGAGI, per germline. CDR3 length: 16 residues. V dropped 0 bases and J dropped 8; count of bases not matched to a gene: 11. The chain's CDR3 is CASSYSIDRGRLGYTF. The CDR3 DNA is TGTGCCAGCAGTTACTCTATAGACAGGGGCCGATTGGGCTACACCTTC.

This clonotype was recorded many times. This chain connects TRBV29-1 to TRBJ2-5; D remains unclear. Trimming removed 3 bases at V and 3 bases at J, with 8 bases between. Per the germline V gene, CDR1 is SQVTM and CDR2 is ANQGSEA. The CDR3 has 12 residues. The CDR3 region is CSVDLTKETQYF. CDR3 in DNA: TGCAGCGTTGATTTAACTAAAGAGACCCAGTACTTC.

In regard to this clonotype: A much larger clone differs from this one at a single base, so this may be a read error. The chain is built from TRBV27 and TRBJ2-1; D may be TRBD2 (6 bases). The CDR3 covers 11 residues. Germline assignment: CDR1 MNHEY and CDR2 SMNVEV (reference sequence). CDR3 coding DNA: TGTGGCAGCAAGGAGCGGGTTGAGCAGTTCTTC. Residues: CGSKERVEQFF.